Given below is one T cell receptor beta chain in context. This sample is drawn from a study of control samples from healthy donors and cancer patients. Libraries were prepared by immunoSEQ multiplex PCR; TCRdb keeps only in-frame clonotypes and omits some of them. The table has some 150,000 clones, roughly 94% seen once. The TCR was taken from a man in his 60s with colorectal cancer. The specimen was PBMCs.

CDR3 residues: CSVEPWTAYIQETQYF. CDR3 DNA sequence: TGCAGCGTTGAACCGTGGACAGCCTACATCCAAGAGACCCAGTACTTC. This chain links TRBV29-1 with TRBJ2-5, with a possible D match to TRBD1 (6 bases). V dropped 2 bases and J dropped 1 base, with 17 bases sitting between them. The CDR3 runs 16 residues. The germline gives CDR1 SQVTM, CDR2 ANQGSEA.